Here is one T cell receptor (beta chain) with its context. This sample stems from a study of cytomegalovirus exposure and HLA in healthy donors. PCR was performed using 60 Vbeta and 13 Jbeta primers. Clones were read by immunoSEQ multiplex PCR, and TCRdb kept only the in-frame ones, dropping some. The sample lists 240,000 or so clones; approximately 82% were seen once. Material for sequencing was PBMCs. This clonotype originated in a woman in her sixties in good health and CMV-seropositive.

The CDR3 loop is CAWSVQGTANYGYTF. The DNA for the CDR3 is TGTGCCTGGAGTGTACAGGGTACGGCTAACTATGGCTACACCTTC. This sequence joins TRBV30 and TRBJ1-2; D perhaps matches TRBD1 (6 bases). Trimming left V 0 bases short and J 0 bases short, with 11 bases between. There are 15 residues in the CDR3. The germline V gene has CDR1 GTSNPN and CDR2 SVGIG (reference sequence).